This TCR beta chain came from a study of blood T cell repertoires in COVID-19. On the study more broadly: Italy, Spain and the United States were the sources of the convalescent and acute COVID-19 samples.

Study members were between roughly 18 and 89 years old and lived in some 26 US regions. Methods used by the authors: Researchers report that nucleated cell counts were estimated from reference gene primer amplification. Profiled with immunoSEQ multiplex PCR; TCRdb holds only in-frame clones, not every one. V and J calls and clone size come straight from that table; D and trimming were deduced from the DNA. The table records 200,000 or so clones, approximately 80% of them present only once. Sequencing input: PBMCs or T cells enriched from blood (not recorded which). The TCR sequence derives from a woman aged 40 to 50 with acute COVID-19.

The CDR3 loop is CASSKIGACANNSPLHF. CDR3 bases: TGTGCCAGCAGCAAAATAGGGGCTTGCGCTAATAATTCACCCCTCCACTTT. This chain connects TRBV21-1 to TRBJ1-6; the table gives TRBD1 as D, unverified against the DNA. TRBV21-1 has pseudogene status. The CDR3 totals 17 residues.